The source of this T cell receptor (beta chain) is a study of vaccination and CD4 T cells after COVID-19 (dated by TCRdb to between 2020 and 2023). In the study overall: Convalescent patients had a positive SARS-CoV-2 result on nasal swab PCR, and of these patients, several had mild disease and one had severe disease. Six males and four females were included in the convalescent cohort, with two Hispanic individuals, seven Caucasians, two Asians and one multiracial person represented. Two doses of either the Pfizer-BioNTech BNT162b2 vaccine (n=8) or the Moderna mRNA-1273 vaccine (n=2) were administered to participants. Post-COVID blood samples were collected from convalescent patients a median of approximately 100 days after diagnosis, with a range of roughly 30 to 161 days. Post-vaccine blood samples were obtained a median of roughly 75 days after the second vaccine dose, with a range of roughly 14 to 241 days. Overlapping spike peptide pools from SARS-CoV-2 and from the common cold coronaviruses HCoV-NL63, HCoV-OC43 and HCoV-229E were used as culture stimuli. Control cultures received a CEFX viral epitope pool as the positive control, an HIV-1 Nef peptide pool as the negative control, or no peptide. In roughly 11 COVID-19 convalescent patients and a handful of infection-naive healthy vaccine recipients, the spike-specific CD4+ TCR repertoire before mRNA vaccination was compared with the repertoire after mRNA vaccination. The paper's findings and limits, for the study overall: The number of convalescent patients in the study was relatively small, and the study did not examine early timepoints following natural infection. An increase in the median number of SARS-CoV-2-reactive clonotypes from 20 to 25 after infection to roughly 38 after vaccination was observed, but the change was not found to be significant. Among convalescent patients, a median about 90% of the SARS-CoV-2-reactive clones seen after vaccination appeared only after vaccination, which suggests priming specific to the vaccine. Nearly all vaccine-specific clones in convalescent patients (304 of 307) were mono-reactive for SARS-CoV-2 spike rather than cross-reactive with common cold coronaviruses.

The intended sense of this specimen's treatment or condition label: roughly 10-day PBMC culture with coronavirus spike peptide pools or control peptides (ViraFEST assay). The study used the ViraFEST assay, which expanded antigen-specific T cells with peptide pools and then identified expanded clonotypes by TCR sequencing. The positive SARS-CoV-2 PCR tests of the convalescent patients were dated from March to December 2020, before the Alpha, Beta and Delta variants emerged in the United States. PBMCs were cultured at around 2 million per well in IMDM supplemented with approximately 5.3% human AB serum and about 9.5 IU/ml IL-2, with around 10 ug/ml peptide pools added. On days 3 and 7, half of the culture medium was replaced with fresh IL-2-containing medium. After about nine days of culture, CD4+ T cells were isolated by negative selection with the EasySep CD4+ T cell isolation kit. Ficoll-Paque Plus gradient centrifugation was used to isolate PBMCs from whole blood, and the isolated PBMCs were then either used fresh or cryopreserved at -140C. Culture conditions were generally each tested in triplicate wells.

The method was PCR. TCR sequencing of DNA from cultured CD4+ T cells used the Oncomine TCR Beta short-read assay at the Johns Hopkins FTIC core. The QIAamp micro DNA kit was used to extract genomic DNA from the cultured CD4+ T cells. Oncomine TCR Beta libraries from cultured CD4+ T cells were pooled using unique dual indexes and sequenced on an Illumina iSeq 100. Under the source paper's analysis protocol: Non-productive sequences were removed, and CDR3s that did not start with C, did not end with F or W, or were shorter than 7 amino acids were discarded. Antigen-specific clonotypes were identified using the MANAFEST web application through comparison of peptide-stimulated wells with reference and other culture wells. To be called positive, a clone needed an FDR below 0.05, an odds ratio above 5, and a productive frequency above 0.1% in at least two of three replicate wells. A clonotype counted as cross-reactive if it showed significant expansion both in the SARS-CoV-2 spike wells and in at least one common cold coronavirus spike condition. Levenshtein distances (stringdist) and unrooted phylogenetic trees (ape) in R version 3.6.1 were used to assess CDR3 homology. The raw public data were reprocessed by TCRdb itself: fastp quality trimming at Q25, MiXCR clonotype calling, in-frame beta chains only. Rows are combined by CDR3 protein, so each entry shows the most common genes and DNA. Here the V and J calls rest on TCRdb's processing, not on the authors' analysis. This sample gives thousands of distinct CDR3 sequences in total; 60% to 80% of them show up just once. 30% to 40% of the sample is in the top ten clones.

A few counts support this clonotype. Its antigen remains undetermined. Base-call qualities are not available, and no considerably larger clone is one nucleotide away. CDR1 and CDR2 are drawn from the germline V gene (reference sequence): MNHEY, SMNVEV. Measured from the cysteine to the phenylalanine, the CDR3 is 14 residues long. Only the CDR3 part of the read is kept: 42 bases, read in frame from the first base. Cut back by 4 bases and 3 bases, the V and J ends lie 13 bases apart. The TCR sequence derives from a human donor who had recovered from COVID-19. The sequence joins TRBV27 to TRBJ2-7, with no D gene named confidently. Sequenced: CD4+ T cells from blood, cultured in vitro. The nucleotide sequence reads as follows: TGTGCCAGCAGTTCGAACACCTTTGTCTACGAGCAGTACTTC. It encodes CASSSNTFVYEQYF.